The 23 T cell receptor beta chains below come from one sample, sequenced in a study of blood T cell repertoires in COVID-19. Clones were read by immunoSEQ multiplex PCR, and TCRdb kept only the in-frame ones, dropping some. The top ten clones hold about 5% of a sample with 200,000 or so clones, about 82% of them seen once. Specimen: peripheral blood. These receptors came from a woman in her 30s with acute or convalescent COVID-19.

This sequence joins TRBV15 and TRBJ2-7, with 8 bases fitting TRBD2. Germline lookup yields CDR1 LNHNV and CDR2 YYDKDF (reference sequence). V lost 0 bases and J lost 1; bases outside the gene matches: 8. This CDR3 region has 17 residues. The CDR3 spells CATSRDGRLAGSYEQYF. Written as DNA, the CDR3 is TGTGCCACCAGCAGAGATGGTAGGCTAGCGGGTTCCTACGAGCAGTACTTC.

J is TRBJ1-5 and V is TRBV7-6, with D unclear. Trimming cost V 8 bases and J 0 bases, with 8 bases left between them. The germline CDR1 and CDR2 sequences are SGHVS and FNYEAQ. CDR3 size: 13 residues. The DNA for the CDR3 is TGTGCCAGCCAGGCAAGTAGCAATCAGCCCCAGCATTTT. Amino acids: CASQASSNQPQHF. The full variable domain, completed using reference TRBV7-6 and TRBJ1-5, is GAGVSQSPRYKVTKRGQDVALRCDPISGHVSLYWYRQALGQGPEFLTYFNYEAQQDKSGLPNDRFSAERPEGSISTLTIQRTEQRDSAMYRCASQASSNQPQHFGDGTRLSIL.

The V call is TRBV28, the J call TRBJ2-7; perhaps TRBD2 as D (6 bases). This CDR3 spans 14 amino acids. Germline CDR1 is MDHEN and CDR2 is SYDVKM. Deletions cut 5 bases from V and 1 base from J, with 12 bases between. Here the CDR3 DNA reads TGTGCCAGCAGTCCCGTTGGGGGGTCCTACGAGCAGTACTTC. Translating gives CASSPVGGSYEQYF.

V gene TRBV6-2 or TRBV6-3 combines with J gene TRBJ2-2; tentatively, D is TRBD2 (5 bases). Trimming pared 6 bases from V and 3 bases from J, leaving 14 bases between. CDR1 MNHEY and CDR2 SVGEGT come from the germline V gene. This CDR3 region has 15 residues. The CDR3 region is CASSKKLGHTGELFF. CDR3 nucleotides: TGTGCCAGCAGCAAAAAACTAGGGCACACCGGGGAGCTGTTTTTT.

This clone was seen a few times. The chain recombines TRBV3-1 (or the pseudogene TRBV3-2) with TRBJ2-7; D may be TRBD2 (6 bases). The CDR3 loop spans 12 amino acids. In germline, CDR1 is LGHDT, CDR2 YNNKEL (reference sequence). Trimming took 3 bases from V and 7 from J, leaving 10 bases between them. In nucleotides, the CDR3 is TGTGCCAGCAGCCAGCTCGCGGGGGAGCAGTACTTC. This encodes CASSQLAGEQYF.

About this clone itself: An end of the junction differs from the germline gene, which may be a read error. Other DNA sequences of this sample code for an identical CDR3. This chain uses TRBV27 with TRBJ2-2; the match to TRBD2 covers 7 bases. This CDR3 spans 13 amino acids. CDR1 and CDR2 from the germline V gene are MNHEY and SMNVEV (reference sequence). In DNA form, the CDR3 reads TGTGCTAGCAGTTCGGGGGGTACCGGGGAGCTGTTTTTT. This sequence encodes CASSSGGTGELFF.

A few counts support this clone. V is TRBV13 and J is TRBJ2-7; 9 nucleotides match TRBD1. Germline loops: CDR1 PRHDT, CDR2 FYEKMQ (reference sequence). V shed 5 bases and J 9 bases; nucleotides not matched to a gene: 8. This CDR3 is 13 amino acids long. CDR3 in DNA: TGTGCCAGCAGCGTGGACAGGGGAAATGCGCAGTACTTC. Amino acids: CASSVDRGNAQYF.

This chain links TRBV27 with TRBJ1-1, with D possibly being TRBD1 (5 bases). This CDR3 contains 13 residues. The germline CDR1 and CDR2 sequences are MNHEY and SMNVEV (reference sequence). V was pared by 3 bases and J by 6 bases, with 11 bases between. The DNA of the CDR3 is TGTGCCAGCAGTTTTGGGGGGAGGGCTGAAGCTTTCTTT. This codes for CASSFGGRAEAFF.

The J gene is TRBJ1-2, the V gene TRBV4-3; TRBD1 might be the D (6 bases). The ends were cut back, 0 bases at V and 7 bases at J, with 15 bases in the middle. This CDR3 comprises 15 residues. Per the germline V gene, CDR1 is LGHNA and CDR2 is YSLEER. The CDR3 sequence is CASSQDLNRDIGYTF. For the CDR3, the DNA is TGCGCCAGCAGCCAAGACCTAAACAGGGATATTGGCTACACCTTC.

The chain has TRBV12-3 or TRBV12-4 and TRBJ1-3; D remains unclear. V was pared by 7 bases and J by 6 bases, with 7 bases between. The CDR3 has 11 residues. DNA of the CDR3: TGTGCCAGCATCAAGCTAAACACCATATATTTT. This translates into CASIKLNTIYF.

The V call is TRBV18, the J call TRBJ1-3; perhaps TRBD1 as D (5 bases). Trimming removed 0 bases at V and 2 bases at J, with 8 bases between. From germline, CDR1 is KGHSH and CDR2 LQKENI. This CDR3 contains 15 residues. The CDR3 region is CASSPPRAPGNTIYF. In nucleotides, the CDR3 is TGTGCCAGCTCACCACCCAGGGCCCCTGGAAACACCATATATTTT. The whole variable domain, filled in from reference TRBV18 and TRBJ1-3, reads NAGVMQNPRHLVRRRGQEARLRCSPMKGHSHVYWYRQLPEEGLKFMVYLQKENIIDESGMPKERFSAEFPKEGPSILRIQQVVRGDSAAYFCASSPPRAPGNTIYFGEGSWLTVV.

The sample holds one count of this clone. This rearrangement joins TRBV6-5 to TRBJ1-2; TRBD1 aligns across 7 bases. V trimming: 2 bases; J trimming: 9 bases; junction bases outside the gene matches: 6. This CDR3 has 13 amino acids. Per the germline V gene, CDR1 is MNHEY and CDR2 is SVGAGI. The CDR3 region has the DNA TGTGCCAGCAGTTACCTAGACAGGGTGAGCTACACCTTC. Translation gives CASSYLDRVSYTF.

V and J are TRBV15 and TRBJ2-7; 8 bases fit TRBD1. CDR1 LNHNV and CDR2 YYDKDF come from the germline V gene (reference sequence). V trimming: 2 bases; J trimming: 2 bases; junction bases outside the gene matches: 2. The CDR3 contains 14 residues. The CDR3 DNA reads as TGTGCCACCAGCAGACAGGGGGCCCCCTACGAGCAGTACTTC. It yields the protein CATSRQGAPYEQYF.

The V and J genes are TRBV9 and TRBJ2-7; 7 bases are a match to TRBD1. With V trimmed by 3 bases and J by 7 bases, 13 bases remained unmatched. The CDR3 length is 15 residues. CDR1 and CDR2 (germline): SGDLS, YYNGEE. In DNA, the CDR3 is TGTGCCAGCAGCGGAACTTTACAGGGGATGGGGGAGCAGTACTTC. It translates to CASSGTLQGMGEQYF.

The chain uses TRBV12-5 and TRBJ2-1, with TRBD2 identical over 9 bases. This CDR3 contains 16 residues. V lost 0 bases to trimming and J lost 4 bases; unmatched junction nucleotides: 4. Per the germline V gene, CDR1 is LGHNT and CDR2 is FRNRAP. CDR3 DNA sequence: TGTGCTAGTGGTTTGGTACAGGCGGGAGGGTACAATGAGCAGTTCTTC. It translates to CASGLVQAGGYNEQFF.

The chain couples TRBV23-1 to TRBJ2-1; the match to TRBD2 covers 11 bases. TRBV23-1 is reported as an ORF; its role is uncertain. The CDR3 loop spans 15 amino acids. After removal of 3 bases from V and 4 bases from J, the junction contained 2 bases not matched to a gene. The DNA for the CDR3 is TGCGCCAGCAGTCACCGACTAGCGGGGTACAATGAGCAGTTCTTC. It translates to CASSHRLAGYNEQFF.

This chain joins TRBV7-8 and TRBJ2-1; the D is unclear. Germline V gene lookup returns CDR1 SGHVS and CDR2 FQNEAQ. CDR3 length: 12 residues. V dropped 5 bases and J dropped 3 bases, with 5 bases sitting between them. CDR3 sequence (DNA): TGTGCCAGCAGCCCGAGCTACAATGAGCAGTTCTTC. It codes for CASSPSYNEQFF.

The rearrangement links TRBV15 to TRBJ1-4; TRBD1 is a possible D gene (6 bases). Trimming took off 0 bases at V and 1 base at J, with 27 bases between the two ends. In germline, CDR1 is LNHNV, CDR2 YYDKDF (reference sequence). The CDR3 covers 22 residues. The CDR3 sequence: CATSRENTGNMGQPLTNEKLFF. In DNA, the CDR3 is TGTGCCACCAGCAGAGAAAACACAGGGAATATGGGCCAGCCTCTAACTAATGAAAAACTGTTTTTT.

The rearrangement uses TRBV5-6 and TRBJ2-3; D ambiguous. V shed 2 bases and J shed 3 bases, with 7 bases lying between them. The CDR3 has 13 residues. The germline CDR1 and CDR2 sequences are SGHDT and YYEEEE. Here the CDR3 DNA reads TGTGCCAGCAGCTTTATATCGACAGATACGCAGTATTTT. Residues: CASSFISTDTQYF. The full variable domain, its missing parts supplied by reference TRBV5-6 and TRBJ2-3, is DAGVTQSPTHLIKTRGQQVTLRCSPKSGHDTVSWYQQALGQGPQFIFQYYEEEERQRGNFPDRFSGHQFPNYSSELNVNALLLGDSALYLCASSFISTDTQYFGPGTRLTVL.

The V and J genes are TRBV30 and TRBJ1-5; no firm D call. The CDR3 spans 14 residues. Germline CDR1 is GTSNPN and CDR2 is SVGIG (reference sequence). Trimming stripped 1 base from V and 4 bases from J, with 11 bases between. Written as DNA, the CDR3 is TGTGCCTGGAGTGGTGACGGAGGTAATCAGCCCCAGCATTTT. As protein: CAWSGDGGNQPQHF. The full variable domain, completed using reference TRBV30 and TRBJ1-5, is SQTIHQWPATLVQPVGSPLSLECTVEGTSNPNLYWYRQAAGRGLQLLFYSVGIGQISSEVPQNLSASRPQDRQFILSSKKLLLSDSGFYLCAWSGDGGNQPQHFGDGTRLSIL.

The chain links TRBV28 to TRBJ2-3; D is possibly TRBD2 (5 bases). This CDR3 has 14 amino acids. Germline V gene lookup returns CDR1 MDHEN and CDR2 SYDVKM. V dropped 10 bases and J dropped 2 bases, with 16 bases sitting between them. The CDR3 DNA follows: TGTGCCACGGGTAGTAGCGATTTCACAGATACGCAGTATTTT. Translation: CATGSSDFTDTQYF.

The chain couples TRBV7-8 to TRBJ2-7; TRBD1 is a possible D gene (6 bases). CDR1 is SGHVS, CDR2 FQNEAQ, per germline. Between the trimmed V and J ends, which lost 6 bases and 2 bases, there was a span of 14 bases. This CDR3 has 14 residues. The CDR3 DNA is TGTGCCAGCAGGATACGGGACAATACCTACGAGCAGTACTTC. Translating gives CASRIRDNTYEQYF.

The chain uses TRBV2 and TRBJ2-3, with 10 bases lining up with TRBD1. The ends lost 7 bases at V and 5 bases at J; junction bases unmatched: 3. Per germline, CDR1 SNHLY and CDR2 FYNNEI. There are 13 residues in the CDR3. The CDR3 protein is CASNRDRGDTQYF. The CDR3 bases are TGTGCCAGCAATAGGGACAGGGGAGATACGCAGTATTTT.